This record looks at one TCR beta chain sequence and its context. What it recognizes is unknown. These data originate in a study of OX40 agonist ivuxolimab in advanced cancers. Study summary: Ivuxolimab, which is an agonistic anti-OX40 (CD134) antibody, was administered to the patients. Overall study results and limits: Low clonal expansion, among the lowest seen, marked partial responders at 0.1-3.0 mg/kg. CD8+ T cells showed, on average, more clonal expansion than CD4+ cells.

Repertoires were generated with immunoSEQ multiplex PCR, while TCRdb's copy carries only in-frame clones and drops some. The repertoire has more than 55,000 clones, roughly 90% of them found once; the top ten carry roughly 1.2%. The CDR3 is 12 amino acids. The germline CDR1 and CDR2 sequences are SGHAT and FQNNGV. Trimming pared 5 bases from V and 4 bases from J, leaving 9 bases between. The starting material was CD4+ or CD8+ T cells sorted from blood, obtained in a trial of the OX40 agonist ivuxolimab. The TCR originated in an adult with an advanced solid tumor such as melanoma, head and neck, liver or kidney cancer. The V call is TRBV11-2, the J call TRBJ2-7; TRBD1 might be the D (5 bases). In DNA, the CDR3 is TGTGCCAGCAGCGTGGCAGGGTACGAGCAGTACTTC. Encoded protein: CASSVAGYEQYF.